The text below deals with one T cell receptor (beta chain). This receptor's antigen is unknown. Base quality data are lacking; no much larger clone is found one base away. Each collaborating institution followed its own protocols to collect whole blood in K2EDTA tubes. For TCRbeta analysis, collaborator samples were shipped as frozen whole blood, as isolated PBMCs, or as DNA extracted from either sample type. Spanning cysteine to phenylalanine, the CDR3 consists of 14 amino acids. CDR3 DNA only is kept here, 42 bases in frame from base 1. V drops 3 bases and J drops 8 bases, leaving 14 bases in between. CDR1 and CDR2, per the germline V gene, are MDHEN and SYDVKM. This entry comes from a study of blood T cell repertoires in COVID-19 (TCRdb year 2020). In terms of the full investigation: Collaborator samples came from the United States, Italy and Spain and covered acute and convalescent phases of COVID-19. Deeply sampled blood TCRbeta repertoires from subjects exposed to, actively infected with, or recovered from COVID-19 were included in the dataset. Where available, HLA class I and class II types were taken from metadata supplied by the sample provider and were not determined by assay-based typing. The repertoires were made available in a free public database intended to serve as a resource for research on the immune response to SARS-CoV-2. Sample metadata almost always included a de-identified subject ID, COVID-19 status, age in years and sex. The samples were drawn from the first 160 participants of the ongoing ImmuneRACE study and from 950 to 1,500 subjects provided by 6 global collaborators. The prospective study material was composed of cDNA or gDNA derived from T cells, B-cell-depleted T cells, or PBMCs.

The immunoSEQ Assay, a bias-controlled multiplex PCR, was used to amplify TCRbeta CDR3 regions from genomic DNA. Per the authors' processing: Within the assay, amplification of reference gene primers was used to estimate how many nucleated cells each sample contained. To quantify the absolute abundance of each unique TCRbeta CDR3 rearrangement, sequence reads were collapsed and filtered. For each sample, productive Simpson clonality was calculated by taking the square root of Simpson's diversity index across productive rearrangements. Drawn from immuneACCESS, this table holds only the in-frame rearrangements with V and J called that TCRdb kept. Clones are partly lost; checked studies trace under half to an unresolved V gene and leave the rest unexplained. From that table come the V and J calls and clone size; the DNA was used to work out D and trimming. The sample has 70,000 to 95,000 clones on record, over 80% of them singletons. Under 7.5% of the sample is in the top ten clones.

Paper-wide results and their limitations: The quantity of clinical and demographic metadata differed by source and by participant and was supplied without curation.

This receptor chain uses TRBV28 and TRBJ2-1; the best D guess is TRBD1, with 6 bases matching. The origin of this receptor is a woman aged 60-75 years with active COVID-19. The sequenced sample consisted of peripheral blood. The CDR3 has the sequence CASSFEGGSDEQFF. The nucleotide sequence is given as TGTGCCAGCAGTTTCGAAGGGGGTAGCGATGAGCAGTTCTTC.